A selection of T cell receptor beta chains follows, all from one sample in a study of cytomegalovirus exposure and HLA in healthy donors. Profiling relied on immunoSEQ multiplex PCR, and the TCRdb table lists in-frame clones only, not all of them. Among some 150,000 clones, roughly 73% were seen once, and the ten largest hold around 3.2%. Input material: PBMCs. These receptors came from a man aged 40-50 years in good health and CMV-seronegative. Each CDR3 is given with its conserved first and last residue. The order of the fields is V gene, J gene, D gene, clone size, CDR3 protein, CDR3 DNA. The D gene is left open where the match is weak. Clone size is given for some rows only: seen once, a few or many times, or a class if the clone is expanded.

TRBV6-5	TRBJ1-5	TRBD1	NA	CASSYRDRGNQPQHF	TGTGCCAGCAGTTACAGGGACAGAGGCAATCAGCCCCAGCATTTT
TRBV4-1	TRBJ2-3	NA	NA	CASSQDGGGGLPDTQYF	TGCGCCAGCAGCCAAGATGGCGGGGGCGGCCTCCCGGATACGCAGTATTTT
TRBV6-1	TRBJ2-1	TRBD2	NA	CASLGTSGGSEQFF	TGTGCCAGCCTGGGGACTAGCGGGGGGTCCGAGCAGTTCTTC
TRBV7-3	TRBJ2-1	NA	NA	CASSYGGYFAEQFF	TGTGCCAGCAGCTACGGGGGTTACTTCGCTGAGCAGTTCTTC
TRBV6-5	TRBJ2-7	NA	NA	CATGTSYEQYF	TGTGCCACGGGGACTTCATACGAGCAGTACTTC
TRBV6-5	TRBJ2-7	TRBD2	NA	CASTLAGRSYEQYF	TGTGCCAGCACCCTAGCGGGGAGATCCTACGAGCAGTACTTC
TRBV9	TRBJ2-3	NA	NA	CASSVVSGFADTQYF	TGTGCCAGCAGCGTAGTATCGGGGTTCGCAGATACGCAGTATTTT
TRBV11-2	TRBJ1-2	NA	few	CASSGGTLGAHNYGYTF	TGTGCCAGCAGCGGGGGGACTCTCGGGGCACATAACTATGGCTACACCTTC
TRBV10-1	TRBJ2-3	TRBD1	NA	CASSGDREWDTQYF	TGCGCCAGCAGTGGGGACAGGGAGTGGGATACGCAGTATTTT
TRBV5-4	TRBJ1-1	NA	NA	CASSREGMNTEAFF	TGTGCCAGCAGCCGGGAGGGGATGAACACTGAAGCTTTCTTT
TRBV28	TRBJ1-4	NA	NA	CASSSPGEGGTNEKLFF	TGTGCCAGCAGTTCACCCGGCGAGGGCGGGACTAATGAAAAACTGTTTTTT
TRBV29-1	TRBJ2-2	NA	NA	CSAGGGAGELFF	TGCAGCGCCGGGGGTGGCGCCGGGGAGCTGTTTTTT
TRBV19	TRBJ2-3	NA	NA	CASSISSRKDTQYF	TGTGCCAGTAGTATAAGTTCGAGGAAAGATACGCAGTATTTT
TRBV9	TRBJ2-7	NA	NA	CASSIRDSYSYEQYF	TGTGCCAGCAGCATCCGGGACTCCTACTCCTACGAGCAGTACTTC
TRBV9	TRBJ2-2	NA	NA	CASSAPSGRTGRGTGELFF	TGTGCCAGCAGCGCCCCGTCTGGGAGGACTGGGCGAGGCACCGGGGAGCTGTTTTTT
TRBV5-1	TRBJ2-3	TRBD1	NA	CASSRDRGRDTQYF	TGCGCCAGCAGCCGGGACAGGGGCAGAGATACGCAGTATTTT
TRBV4-3	TRBJ1-2	NA	NA	CASSQDNRGWDYGYTF	TGCGCCAGCAGCCAAGACAATAGGGGATGGGACTATGGCTACACCTTC
TRBV13	TRBJ2-3	TRBD1	NA	CASSSEGGRTDTQYF	TGTGCCAGCAGCTCTGAAGGGGGCCGCACAGATACGCAGTATTTT
TRBV6-5	TRBJ2-3	TRBD2	NA	CASSYSTGGSTDTQYF	TGTGCCAGCAGTTACTCGACCGGGGGGAGCACAGATACGCAGTATTTT
TRBV19	TRBJ1-1	TRBD1	NA	CASAGTGGGDTEAFF	TGTGCCAGTGCCGGGACAGGGGGCGGGGACACTGAAGCTTTCTTT
TRBV2	TRBJ1-2	TRBD1	NA	CASSGDRGPGYTF	TGTGCCAGCAGTGGCGACAGGGGGCCTGGCTACACCTTC
TRBV5-1	TRBJ2-3	NA	few	CASSPPGGGTDTQYF	TGCGCCAGCAGCCCCCCTGGGGGCGGGACAGATACGCAGTATTTT
TRBV6-1	TRBJ2-5	NA	NA	CASRGGVETQYF	TGTGCCAGCAGAGGAGGGGTGGAGACCCAGTACTTC
TRBV7-9	TRBJ2-1	NA	NA	CASSRHGLGSYNEQFF	TGTGCCAGCAGCAGACACGGACTGGGCTCCTACAATGAGCAGTTCTTC
TRBV7-6	TRBJ2-5	TRBD2	NA	CASSTRLAGAEGTQYF	TGTGCCAGCAGCACCAGACTAGCGGGGGCCGAGGGGACCCAGTACTTC
TRBV2	TRBJ1-6	NA	few	CASKGGYNSPLHF	TGTGCCAGCAAAGGGGGCTATAATTCACCCCTCCACTTT
TRBV18	TRBJ1-4	NA	NA	CASSPGEATNEKLFF	TGTGCCAGCTCGCCCGGGGAAGCAACTAATGAAAAACTGTTTTTT
TRBV12-2	TRBJ1-2	NA	NA	CASRLARGSDYGYTF	TGTGCAAGTCGCTTAGCGAGGGGGAGCGACTATGGCTACACCTTC
TRBV7-7	TRBJ2-3	NA	NA	CASSFRGAFTDTQYF	TGTGCCAGCAGCTTCCGCGGGGCCTTCACAGATACGCAGTATTTT
TRBV6-5	TRBJ2-1	NA	NA	CASSPGPPPHEQFF	TGTGCCAGCTCCCCGGGTCCACCCCCCCATGAGCAGTTCTTC
TRBV19	TRBJ2-1	NA	NA	CASSRPSGGAGANRDEQFF	TGTGCCAGTAGTAGGCCCTCCGGGGGTGCGGGGGCCAATAGGGATGAGCAGTTCTTC
TRBV18	TRBJ2-2	NA	NA	CASSPWGQRNTGELFF	TGTGCCAGCTCACCATGGGGACAACGCAATACCGGGGAGCTGTTTTTT
TRBV9	TRBJ2-5	NA	NA	CASSVDGGARETQYF	TGTGCCAGCAGCGTAGATGGCGGGGCCCGGGAGACCCAGTACTTC
TRBV2	TRBJ2-6	TRBD1	NA	CASSEVGTGGPGANVLTF	TGTGCCAGCAGTGAGGTTGGGACAGGGGGACCTGGGGCCAACGTCCTGACTTTC
TRBV11-2	TRBJ2-3	TRBD2	NA	CASSLDLPSGGAHTQYF	TGTGCCAGCAGCTTAGATCTTCCTAGCGGGGGGGCACATACGCAGTATTTT
TRBV5-1	TRBJ1-1	NA	once	CASSLDRLVRDEAFF	TGCGCCAGCAGCCTTGACCGACTAGTAAGGGATGAAGCTTTCTTT
TRBV25-1	TRBJ1-2	NA	NA	CASSDPRQGSYGYTF	TGTGCCAGCAGTGACCCCCGGCAGGGGAGCTATGGCTACACCTTC
TRBV7-3	TRBJ2-1	NA	NA	CASSLPGPEQFF	TGTGCCAGCAGCTTGCCCGGTCCTGAGCAGTTCTTC
TRBV15	TRBJ1-2	TRBD1	NA	CATSRVEGGGYGYTF	TGTGCCACCAGCAGAGTCGAAGGGGGCGGCTATGGCTACACCTTC
TRBV27	TRBJ2-5	NA	NA	CASSYKVGETQYF	TGTGCCAGCAGTTACAAGGTCGGGGAGACCCAGTACTTC
TRBV10-3	TRBJ2-2	NA	NA	CAISDASGHNTGELFF	TGTGCCATCAGTGACGCGTCGGGACACAACACCGGGGAGCTGTTTTTT